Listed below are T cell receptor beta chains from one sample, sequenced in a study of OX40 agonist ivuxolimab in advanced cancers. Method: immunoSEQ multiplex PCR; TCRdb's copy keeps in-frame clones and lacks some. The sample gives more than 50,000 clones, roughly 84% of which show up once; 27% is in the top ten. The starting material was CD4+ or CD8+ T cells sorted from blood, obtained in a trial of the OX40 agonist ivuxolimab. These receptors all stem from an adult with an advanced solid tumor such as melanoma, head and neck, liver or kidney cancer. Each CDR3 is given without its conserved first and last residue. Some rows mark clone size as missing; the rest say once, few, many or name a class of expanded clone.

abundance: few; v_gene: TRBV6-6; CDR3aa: ASRQFSNTEAF
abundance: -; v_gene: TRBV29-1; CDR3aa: SVVPPTPGETQY
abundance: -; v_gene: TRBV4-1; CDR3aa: ASSQAPGQGYGYT
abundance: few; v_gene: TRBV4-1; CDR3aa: ASSQATGEVYEQY
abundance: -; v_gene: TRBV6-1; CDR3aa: ASRKSLGAGNTIY
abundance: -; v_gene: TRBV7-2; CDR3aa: ASSLVTSGNTIY
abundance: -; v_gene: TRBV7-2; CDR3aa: ASSLKAGPTDTQY
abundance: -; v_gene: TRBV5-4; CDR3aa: ASSFELAPYEQY
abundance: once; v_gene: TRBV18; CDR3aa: ASSPGGGKETQY
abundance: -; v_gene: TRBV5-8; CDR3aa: ASSLNKIMNTEAF
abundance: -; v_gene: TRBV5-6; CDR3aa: ASSRSSGGEAF
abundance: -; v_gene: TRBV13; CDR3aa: ASSLADRTAEGYT
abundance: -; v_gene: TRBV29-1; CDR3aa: STFGGAGGNTEAF
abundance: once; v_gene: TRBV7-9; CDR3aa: ASSLGDRVSNYGYT
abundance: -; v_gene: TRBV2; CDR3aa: ASSEIGGTDEKLF
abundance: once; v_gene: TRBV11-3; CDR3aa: ASSLDSYEQY
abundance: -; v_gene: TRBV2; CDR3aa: ASSDPGQPNEKLF
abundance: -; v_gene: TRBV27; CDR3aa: ASSPGVGGGVYEQY
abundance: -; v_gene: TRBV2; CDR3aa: ASTMGSYTTEAF
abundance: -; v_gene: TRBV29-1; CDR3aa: SVVPDRLGWAQY
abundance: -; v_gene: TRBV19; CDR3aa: ASRTSGNEQY
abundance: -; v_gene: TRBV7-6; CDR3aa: ASSGGGAYEQY
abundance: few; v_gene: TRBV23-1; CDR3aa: ASTPIPSGTASYEQY
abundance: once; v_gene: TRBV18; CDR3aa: ASSPPGGRTDTQY
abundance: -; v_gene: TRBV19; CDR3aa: ASTADTGGTNEKLF
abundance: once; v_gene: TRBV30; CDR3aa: AWSVKGLDTQY
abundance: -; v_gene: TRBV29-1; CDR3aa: SAGMASGRDYEQY
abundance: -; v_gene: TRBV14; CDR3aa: ASSQAGSYTEAF
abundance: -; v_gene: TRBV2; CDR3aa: ASSAQGADEKLF
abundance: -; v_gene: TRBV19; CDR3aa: ASSTQGVRTEMGYGYT
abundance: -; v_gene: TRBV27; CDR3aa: ASSLYSVPSSNQPQH
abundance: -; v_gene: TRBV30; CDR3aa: AWRRKHNSPLH
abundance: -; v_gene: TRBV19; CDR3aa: ASSIRDSPHF
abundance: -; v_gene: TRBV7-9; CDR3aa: ASSPQGIPYEQY
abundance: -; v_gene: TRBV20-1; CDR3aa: SAFRADTQY
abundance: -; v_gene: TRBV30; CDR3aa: AWSIPNYYGYT
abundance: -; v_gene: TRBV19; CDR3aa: ASSITLSQYRESEKLF
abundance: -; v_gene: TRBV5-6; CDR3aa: ASSLITGELF
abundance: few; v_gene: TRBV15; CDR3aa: ATSRGGAANTEAF
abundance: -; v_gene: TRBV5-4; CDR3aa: ASSLITGNGYT